This record looks at one T cell receptor beta chain sequence and its context. Other DNA sequences in the sample encode the same CDR3. The record originates from a study of shared clonotypes between healthy human individuals. Germline V CDR1 and CDR2: SGHAT, FQNNGV. CDR3 length: 14 residues. Trimming pared 3 bases from V and 4 bases from J, leaving 13 bases between. Each PCR replicate from the sorted subsets contained about 200 ng DNA, which is tens of thousands of T cell genomes. The assay was immunoSEQ multiplex PCR, and TCRdb's table has in-frame clones only and misses some. The profile shows about 1,800,000 clones, about 95% of them singletons. Cells designated naive CD8 were CD45RO-negative and were positively selected for CCR7, with terminally differentiated effector memory CD45RA+ cells excluded.

The clonotype comes from a man aged 18-30 years in good health. The specimen was naive CD8+ T cells sorted from blood. V is TRBV11-2 and J is TRBJ2-7; D could derive from TRBD1 or TRBD2 (5 bases each). The CDR3 region has the DNA TGTGCCAGCAGCTTCGGGACGGGAAAATACGAGCAGTACTTC. Residues: CASSFGTGKYEQYF.